A selection of T cell receptor beta chains follows, all from one sample in a study of T cell changes during pregnancy in multiple sclerosis. The table came from immunoSEQ multiplex PCR; TCRdb's copy has only in-frame clones and leaves some out. The sample lists about 43,000 clones; approximately 90% were seen once. Sequencing input: PBMCs (not recorded whether the cells were cultured). The receptors shown here come from a female donor with multiple sclerosis, enrolled in a pregnancy study. The CDR3 runs from the conserved cysteine through the conserved F or W. A D gene is named only where the DNA matches it firmly. For some rows the clone size is stated as once, few or many, or as a class when expanded; others skip it.

D	size	V	J	DNA	CDR3
.	.	TRBV6-1	TRBJ2-7	TGTGCCAGCAGCTCCGACAGCTTCAGCTCCTACGAGCAGTACTTC	CASSSDSFSSYEQYF
TRBD1	once	TRBV2	TRBJ1-1	TGTGCCAGCAGGGGGTGGGACAGGGGGATGGAGAACACTGAAGCTTTCTTT	CASRGWDRGMENTEAFF
TRBD2	.	TRBV9	TRBJ2-7	TGTGCCAGCAGCGTAGGCGGGAGGAGCGGGACATTATCCTACGAGCAGTACTTC	CASSVGGRSGTLSYEQYF
TRBD2	.	TRBV6-6	TRBJ2-3	TGTGCCAGCAGTCTAGAGCGGGAGGGTCAAGATACGCAGTATTTT	CASSLEREGQDTQYF
.	.	TRBV6-5	TRBJ1-2	TGTGCCAGCACCGAACCCGGACAGCCTAACTATGGCTACACCTTC	CASTEPGQPNYGYTF
.	.	TRBV7-9	TRBJ2-4	TGTGCCAGCAGCTTCACAGGGGCCAAAAACATTCAGTACTTC	CASSFTGAKNIQYF
.	.	TRBV18	TRBJ2-6	TGTGCCAGCTCACCCACGGGGGCTGGGGCCAACGTCCTGACTTTC	CASSPTGAGANVLTF
.	.	TRBV7-9	TRBJ1-4	TGTGCCAGCAGCTTAGCCCTCAGGGAAGATGAAAAACTGTTTTTT	CASSLALREDEKLFF
.	.	TRBV30	TRBJ1-1	TGTGCCTGGAGAGGCGGGACCCAACCATCTTACACTGAAGCTTTCTTT	CAWRGGTQPSYTEAFF
.	once	TRBV4-2	TRBJ1-1	TGTGCCAGCAGCCAAGATAGTGATATGCGGGTACTAGCTTTCTTT	CASSQDSDMRVLAFF
.	.	TRBV19	TRBJ1-1	TGTGCCAGTAGTATAGCGTCCAGTGGCACACCGAACACTGAAGCTTTCTTT	CASSIASSGTPNTEAFF
.	.	TRBV4-2	TRBJ1-5	TGTGCCAGCAGCCCCCGAGGGGGAATGAGCAATCAGCCCCAGCATTTT	CASSPRGGMSNQPQHF